The 21 T cell receptor beta chains reported below all come from one sample, sequenced in a study of blood T cell repertoires in COVID-19. Produced via immunoSEQ multiplex PCR; TCRdb's table is partial and in-frame only. Found here are roughly 260,000 clones, 91% of them singletons; the top ten hold more than 1%. Sequencing was performed on PBMCs or T cells enriched from blood (not recorded which). The receptors shown here come from a human donor in a cohort exposed to, infected with or recovered from COVID-19 (not recorded which). The donor label of this sample is uncertain.

This clone was detected only once. The chain uses TRBV7-3 and TRBJ2-7, with TRBD2 matching 13 bases. This CDR3 is 15 amino acids long. The junction had 4 bases not matched to a gene; V was cut back by 3 bases and J by 5 bases. Germline V gives CDR1 SGHTA, CDR2 FQGTGA. The chain's CDR3 is CASSFGTSGVNEQYF. The DNA of the CDR3 is TGTGCCAGCAGCTTCGGGACTAGCGGGGTCAACGAGCAGTACTTC.

This chain connects TRBV6-4 to TRBJ1-2; unclear D gene. V lost 10 bases and J 0 bases, leaving 18 bases between the germline ends. The CDR3 contains 15 residues. Germline V gives CDR1 MRHNA, CDR2 SNTAGT. Here the CDR3 DNA reads TGTGCCACCAAGCTCCTTCCGACACCTAACTATGGCTACACCTTC. Protein sequence: CATKLLPTPNYGYTF.

The sample holds one count of this clone. The chain recombines TRBV7-9 with TRBJ2-5, with TRBD2 identical over 13 bases. The germline CDR1 and CDR2 sequences are SEHNR and FQNEAQ (reference sequence). Trimming removed 6 bases from V and 5 bases from J; junction bases left unmatched: 9. The CDR3 spans 16 residues. CDR3 DNA sequence: TGTGCCAGCAGTCCGAACCCGGGACTAGCGGGGGAGACCCAGTACTTC. Protein: CASSPNPGLAGETQYF.

The rearrangement links TRBV5-1 to TRBJ1-2, with TRBD1 matching over 9 bases. CDR3 length: 14 residues. Trimming cost V 0 bases and J 8 bases; bases outside gene matches: 5. CDR1 is SGHRS and CDR2 is YFSETQ in the germline V gene. The CDR3 reads CASSLGDRGEGYTF. CDR3 coding DNA: TGCGCCAGCAGCTTGGGAGACAGGGGGGAAGGCTACACCTTC.

The rearrangement links TRBV6-4 to TRBJ2-3; TRBD2 aligns across 11 bases. V lost 8 bases, J lost 2 bases, and 6 bases stayed unmatched. This CDR3 contains 15 residues. Germline CDR1 reads MRHNA; CDR2 reads SNTAGT. The CDR3 is CASAALAGDTDTQYF. CDR3 in DNA: TGTGCCAGCGCTGCACTAGCGGGGGACACAGATACGCAGTATTTT.

This chain links TRBV27 with TRBJ1-2; tentative D call: TRBD1 (5 bases). The CDR3 length is 12 residues. Germline V gives CDR1 MNHEY, CDR2 SMNVEV (reference sequence). Trimming left V 5 bases short and J 9 bases short, with 13 bases between. CDR3: CASSNQGESYTF. In DNA, the CDR3 is TGTGCCAGCAGTAACCAAGGGGAAAGCTACACCTTC.

This chain uses TRBV19 with TRBJ1-4; no clear D gene. The CDR3 consists of 15 residues. Trimming pared 1 base from V and 8 bases from J, leaving 14 bases between. The germline V gene has CDR1 LNHDA and CDR2 SQIVND (reference sequence). CDR3 protein: CASSIGGLRGEKLFF. CDR3 nucleotide sequence: TGTGCCAGTAGTATAGGAGGGCTCCGAGGGGAAAAACTGTTTTTT.

The J gene is TRBJ2-5, the V gene TRBV9; 8 bases are a match to TRBD1. The junction had 10 bases not matched to a gene; V was cut back by 4 bases and J by 5 bases. The CDR3 length is 15 residues. Germline lookup yields CDR1 SGDLS and CDR2 YYNGEE. The CDR3 protein is CASSTRTGRRETQYF. In DNA, the CDR3 is TGTGCCAGCAGCACCCGGACAGGGCGTAGGGAGACCCAGTACTTC.

The count of this clone is one. V and J are TRBV19 and TRBJ2-5; 11 bases line up with TRBD2. The CDR3 is made up of 15 amino acids. Unmatched junction bases numbered 4, after V lost 5 bases and J lost 2 bases. The V gene's germline CDR1 is LNHDA and CDR2 SQIVND (reference sequence). CDR3 amino acids: CASSLAGGSQETQYF. The CDR3 DNA reads as TGTGCCAGTAGTCTAGCGGGGGGCTCACAAGAGACCCAGTACTTC.

This chain joins TRBV3-1 (or the pseudogene TRBV3-2) and TRBJ2-1; D is possibly TRBD1 (6 bases). The length of the CDR3 is 14 residues. Germline-derived CDR1 and CDR2 are LGHDT and YNNKEL (reference sequence). The ends were cut back, 11 bases at V and 7 bases at J, with 21 bases in the middle. The CDR3 DNA is TGTGCCTGTGGTAGGGGGATTATGTTGAATGAGCAGTTCTTC. Amino acid sequence: CACGRGIMLNEQFF.

This clone was detected only once. This CDR3 is also generated by other DNA sequences in the sample. The chain couples TRBV5-1 to TRBJ1-2, with D possibly being TRBD1 (5 bases). The V gene lost 0 bases and the J gene lost 7 bases, with 13 bases spanning the gap. The CDR3 is 14 amino acids. Germline V gives CDR1 SGHRS, CDR2 YFSETQ. CDR3 sequence reads: CASSLGSGRGGYTF. In DNA, the CDR3 is TGCGCCAGCAGCTTGGGATCAGGGCGGGGTGGCTACACCTTC.

Comments on this clone: At the DNA level, this CDR3 is encoded by other sequences in the same sample as well. The rearrangement links TRBV30 to TRBJ1-3; maybe TRBD1 (5 bases). The germline V and J ends were trimmed by 0 bases and 2 bases, with 8 bases remaining between them. The CDR3 totals 14 residues. Looked up from germline, CDR1 is GTSNPN and CDR2 is SVGIG (reference sequence). CDR3 nucleotides: TGTGCCTGGAGTGTCGGGGGGACTGGAAACACCATATATTTT. It specifies CAWSVGGTGNTIYF.

This sequence joins TRBV7-9 and TRBJ2-7; a weak D match, TRBD1 (5 bases). CDR3 length: 14 residues. Germline lookup yields CDR1 SEHNR and CDR2 FQNEAQ (reference sequence). Trimming took off 1 base at V and 2 bases at J, with 9 bases between the two ends. The CDR3 DNA is TGTGCCAGCAGCTTAGGGGCAGGGCCCTACGAGCAGTACTTC. Translation: CASSLGAGPYEQYF. The whole variable domain, filled in from reference TRBV7-9 and TRBJ2-7, reads DTGVSQNPRHKITKRGQNVTFRCDPISEHNRLYWYRQTLGQGPEFLTYFQNEAQLEKSRLLSDRFSAERPKGSFSTLEIQRTEQGDSAMYLCASSLGAGPYEQYFGPGTRLTVT.

The chain carries TRBV6-5 and TRBJ1-4; 7 nucleotides match TRBD1. J lost 5 bases, V lost 6 bases, and 6 bases had no gene match. Germline values: CDR1 MNHEY, CDR2 SVGAGI. This CDR3 spans 14 amino acids. The CDR3 DNA follows: TGTGCCAGCAGAGGACAGGCTGGGAATGAAAAACTGTTTTTT. The encoded protein is CASRGQAGNEKLFF.

The chain couples TRBV27 to TRBJ2-2; a possible D gene is TRBD2 (5 bases). The CDR3 runs to 13 residues. Per germline, CDR1 MNHEY and CDR2 SMNVEV (reference sequence). Between the trimmed V and J ends, which lost 9 bases and 4 bases, there was a span of 12 bases. This chain's CDR3 is CARTKGGTGELFF. CDR3 bases: TGTGCCAGGACTAAAGGAGGCACCGGGGAGCTGTTTTTT.

The chain couples TRBV3-1 (or the pseudogene TRBV3-2) to TRBJ2-3; tentative D call: TRBD2 (5 bases). V was clipped by 5 bases and J by 1 base, with 13 bases between them. The CDR3 is 15 amino acids. Per the germline V gene, CDR1 is LGHDT and CDR2 is YNNKEL (reference sequence). CDR3 loop: CASSALARGTDTQYF. The CDR3 coding sequence is TGTGCCAGCAGCGCTCTGGCGCGGGGCACAGATACGCAGTATTTT.

This clone was detected once. The junction and the germline gene differ at one end; a read error may be behind it. This CDR3 reads CASSYSTVRGNAEAFF. CDR3 in DNA: TGTGCCAGCAGTTACTCGACAGTCAGGGGGAACGCTGAAGCTTTCTTT. The V gene is TRBV6-5, the J gene TRBJ1-1; TRBD1 aligns across 7 bases. CDR1 MNHEY and CDR2 SVGAGI come from the germline V gene. The CDR3 loop spans 16 amino acids.

This clone came up a few times. The V and J genes are TRBV7-2 and TRBJ1-5; perhaps TRBD1 as D (6 bases). The V end was cut by 1 base, the J end by 4 bases, with 11 bases between. The CDR3 sequence is 15 residues long. Looked up from germline, CDR1 is SGHTA and CDR2 is FQGNSA. The CDR3 DNA sequence: TGTGCCAGCAGCTTAGTGGGACAAGGGAATCAGCCCCAGCATTTT. Its translation: CASSLVGQGNQPQHF.

J is TRBJ1-2 and V is TRBV18; perhaps TRBD1 as D (5 bases). CDR1 is KGHSH and CDR2 is LQKENI in the germline V gene. This CDR3 spans 13 amino acids. V lost 3 bases and J 4 bases, leaving 9 bases between the germline ends. CDR3 loop: CASSPGLTYGYTF. In DNA, the CDR3 is TGTGCCAGCTCACCGGGACTTACCTATGGCTACACCTTC. The variable domain in full, completed from reference TRBV18 and TRBJ1-2, reads NAGVMQNPRHLVRRRGQEARLRCSPMKGHSHVYWYRQLPEEGLKFMVYLQKENIIDESGMPKERFSAEFPKEGPSILRIQQVVRGDSAAYFCASSPGLTYGYTFGSGTRLTVV.

The chain carries TRBV27 and TRBJ2-3, with 12 positions matching TRBD2. The CDR3 is made up of 16 amino acids. From germline, CDR1 is MNHEY and CDR2 SMNVEV (reference sequence). The junction had 6 bases not matched to a gene; V was cut back by 4 bases and J by 4 bases. In DNA form, the CDR3 reads TGTGCCAGCAGTTCAATACTAGCGGGGGGTGCAGATACGCAGTATTTT. Encoded protein: CASSSILAGGADTQYF.

V is TRBV29-1 and J is TRBJ2-3, with 8 bases identical to TRBD1. V lost 6 bases, J lost 2 bases, and 4 bases stayed unmatched. Germline V gives CDR1 SQVTM, CDR2 ANQGSEA. The CDR3 is 13 residues long. The CDR3 DNA is TGCAGCGTGGGACAGGATTACACAGATACGCAGTATTTT. It translates to CSVGQDYTDTQYF.